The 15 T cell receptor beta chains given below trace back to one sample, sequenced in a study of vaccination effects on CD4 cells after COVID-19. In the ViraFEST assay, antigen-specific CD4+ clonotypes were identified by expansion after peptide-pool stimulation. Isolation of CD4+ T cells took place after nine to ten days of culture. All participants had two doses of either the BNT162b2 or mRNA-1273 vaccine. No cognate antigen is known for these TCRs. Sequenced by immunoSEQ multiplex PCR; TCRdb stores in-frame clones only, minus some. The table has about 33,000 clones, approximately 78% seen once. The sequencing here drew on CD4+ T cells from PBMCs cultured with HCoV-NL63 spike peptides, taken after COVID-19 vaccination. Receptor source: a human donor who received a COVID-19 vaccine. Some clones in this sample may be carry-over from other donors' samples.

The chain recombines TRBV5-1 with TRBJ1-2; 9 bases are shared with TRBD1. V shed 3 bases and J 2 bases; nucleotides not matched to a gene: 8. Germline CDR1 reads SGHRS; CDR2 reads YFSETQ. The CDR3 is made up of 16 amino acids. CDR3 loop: CASSSLTGTGNYGYTF. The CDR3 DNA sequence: TGCGCCAGCAGCTCGCTTACCGGGACAGGGAACTATGGCTACACCTTC. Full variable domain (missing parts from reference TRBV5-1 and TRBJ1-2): KAGVTQTPRYLIKTRGQQVTLSCSPISGHRSVSWYQQTPGQGLQFLFEYFSETQRNKGNFPGRFSGRQFSNSRSEMNVSTLELGDSALYLCASSSLTGTGNYGYTFGSGTRLTVV.

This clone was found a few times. CDR3 region: CASARTLDSRSGNTIYF. CDR3 in DNA: TGTGCCAGCGCGCGTACTCTGGACAGCCGCTCTGGAAACACCATATATTTT. The chain is built from TRBV3-1 (or the pseudogene TRBV3-2) and TRBJ1-3; maybe TRBD1 (6 bases). Germline V lookup: CDR1 LGHDT, CDR2 YNNKEL (reference sequence). This CDR3 has 17 amino acids. With 8 bases removed from V and 0 bases from J, the gap between germline ends came to 20 bases.

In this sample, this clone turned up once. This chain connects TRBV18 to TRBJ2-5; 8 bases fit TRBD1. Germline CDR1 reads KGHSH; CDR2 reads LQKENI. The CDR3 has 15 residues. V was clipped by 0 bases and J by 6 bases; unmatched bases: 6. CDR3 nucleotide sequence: TGTGCCAGCTCACCACCAGGACAGGGAAGTCAGACCCAGTACTTC. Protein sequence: CASSPPGQGSQTQYF.

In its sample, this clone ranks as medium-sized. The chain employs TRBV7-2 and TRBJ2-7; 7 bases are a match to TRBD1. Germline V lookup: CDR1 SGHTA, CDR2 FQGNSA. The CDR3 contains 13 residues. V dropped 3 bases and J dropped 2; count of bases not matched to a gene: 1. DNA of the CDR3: TGTGCCAGCAGCTTTGGGACAGCCTACGAGCAGTACGTC. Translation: CASSFGTAYEQYV.

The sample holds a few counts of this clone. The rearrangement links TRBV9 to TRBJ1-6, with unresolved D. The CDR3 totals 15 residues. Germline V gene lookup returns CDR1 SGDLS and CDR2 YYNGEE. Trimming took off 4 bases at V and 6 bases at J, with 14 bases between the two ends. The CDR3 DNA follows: TGTGCCAGCAGCCCCCGAGAGGGAACTAATTCACCCCTCCACTTT. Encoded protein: CASSPREGTNSPLHF.

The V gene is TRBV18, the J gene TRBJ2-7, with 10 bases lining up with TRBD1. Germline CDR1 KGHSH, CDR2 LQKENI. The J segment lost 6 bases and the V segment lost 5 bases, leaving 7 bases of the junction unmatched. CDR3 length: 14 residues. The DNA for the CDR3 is TGTGCCAGCTCATCCGGGACAGGGGAGGGCGAGCAGTACGTC. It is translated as CASSSGTGEGEQYV.

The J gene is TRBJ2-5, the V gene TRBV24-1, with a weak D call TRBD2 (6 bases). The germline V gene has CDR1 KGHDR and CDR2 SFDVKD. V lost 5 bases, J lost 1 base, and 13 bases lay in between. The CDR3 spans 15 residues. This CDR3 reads CATSGAEGFQETQYF. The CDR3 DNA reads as TGTGCCACCAGTGGGGCGGAGGGGTTCCAAGAGACCCAGTACTTC.

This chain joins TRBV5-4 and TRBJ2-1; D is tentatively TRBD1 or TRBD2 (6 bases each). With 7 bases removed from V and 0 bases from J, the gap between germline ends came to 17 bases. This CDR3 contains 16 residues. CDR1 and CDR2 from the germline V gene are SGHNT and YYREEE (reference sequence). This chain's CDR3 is CASRSVTGASYNEQFF. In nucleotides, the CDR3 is TGTGCCAGCCGTTCTGTAACGGGGGCCTCCTACAATGAGCAGTTCTTC.

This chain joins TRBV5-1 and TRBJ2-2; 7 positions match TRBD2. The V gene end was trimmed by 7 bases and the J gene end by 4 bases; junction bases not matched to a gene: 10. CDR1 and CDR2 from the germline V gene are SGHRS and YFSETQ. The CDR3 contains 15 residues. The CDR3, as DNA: TGCGCCAGCCGCCCCGGGGGGACGGGCACCGGGGAGCTGTTTTTT. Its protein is CASRPGGTGTGELFF.

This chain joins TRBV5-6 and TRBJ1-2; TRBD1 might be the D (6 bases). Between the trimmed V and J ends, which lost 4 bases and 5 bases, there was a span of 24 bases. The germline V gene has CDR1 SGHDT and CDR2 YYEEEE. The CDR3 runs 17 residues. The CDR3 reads CASSGPIVGGREYGYTF. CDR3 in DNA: TGTGCCAGCAGCGGACCCATTGTTGGGGGGCGGGAATATGGCTACACCTTC.

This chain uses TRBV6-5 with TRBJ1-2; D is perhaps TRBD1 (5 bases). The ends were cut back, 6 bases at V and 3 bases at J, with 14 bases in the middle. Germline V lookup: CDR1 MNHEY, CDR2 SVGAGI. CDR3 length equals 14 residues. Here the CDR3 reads CASRSGDSYYGYTF. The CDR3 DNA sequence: TGTGCCAGCAGATCGGGGGATTCGTACTATGGCTACACCTTC.

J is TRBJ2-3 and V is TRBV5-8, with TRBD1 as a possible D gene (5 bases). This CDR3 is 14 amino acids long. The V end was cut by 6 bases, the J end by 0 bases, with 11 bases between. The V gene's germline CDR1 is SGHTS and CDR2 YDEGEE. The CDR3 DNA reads TGTGCCAGCACCCAGGGTACGAGCACAGATACGCAGTATTTT. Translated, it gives CASTQGTSTDTQYF.

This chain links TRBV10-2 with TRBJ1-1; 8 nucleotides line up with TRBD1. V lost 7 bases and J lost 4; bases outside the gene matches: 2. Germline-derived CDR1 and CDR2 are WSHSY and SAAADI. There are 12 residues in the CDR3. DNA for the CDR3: TGCGCCAGCACGACAGGGGTCACTGAAGCTTTCTTT. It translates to CASTTGVTEAFF.

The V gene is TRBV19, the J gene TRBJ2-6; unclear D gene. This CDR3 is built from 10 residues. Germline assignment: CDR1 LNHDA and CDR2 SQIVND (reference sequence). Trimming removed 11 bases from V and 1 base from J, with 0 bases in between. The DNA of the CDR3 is TGTGCCTCTGGGGCCAACGTCCTGACTTTC. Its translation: CASGANVLTF.

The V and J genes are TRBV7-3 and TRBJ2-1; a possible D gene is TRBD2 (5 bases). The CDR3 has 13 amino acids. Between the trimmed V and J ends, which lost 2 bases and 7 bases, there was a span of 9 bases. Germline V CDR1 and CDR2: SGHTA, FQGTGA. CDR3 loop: CASSLGSGNEQFF. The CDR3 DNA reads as TGTGCCAGCAGCTTAGGGTCGGGAAATGAGCAGTTCTTC.